This section outlines one T cell receptor beta chain sequence together with its context. What antigen it recognizes has not been identified. No clone much larger than this one lies a single base away; base qualities are absent. The source of the sample is a study of blood T cell repertoires in COVID-19 (dated by TCRdb to 2020 to 2022). For the study in its entirety: Samples from collaborators originated in the United States, Italy and Spain and spanned both the acute and convalescent phases of COVID-19. The material from the prospective study consisted of cDNA or gDNA derived from T cells, B-cell-depleted T cells, or PBMCs. Deeply sampled blood TCRbeta repertoires from subjects exposed to, actively infected with, or recovered from COVID-19 were included in the dataset. The repertoires were released in a freely available public database meant as a resource for research on the immune response to SARS-CoV-2. Samples came from the ongoing ImmuneRACE study (first 160 participants) plus 1,254 subjects from 6 global collaborators. Nearly every sample came with metadata listing a de-identified subject ID, COVID-19 status, age in years and sex. Where HLA class I and class II types were available, the types were taken from metadata supplied by the sample provider, not from assay-based typing.

Each collaborating institution followed its own protocols to collect whole blood in K2EDTA tubes. For TCRbeta analysis, collaborator samples were shipped as frozen whole blood, as isolated PBMCs, or as DNA extracted from either sample type. The study at large found these results: How much clinical and demographic metadata was included differed by source and by participant, and the metadata was provided uncurated.

TCRbeta CDR3 regions were amplified from genomic DNA by means of the immunoSEQ Assay, a bias-controlled multiplex PCR. As for how the authors treated the data: Within the assay, amplification of reference gene primers was used to estimate how many nucleated cells each sample contained. To quantify the absolute abundance of each unique TCRbeta CDR3 rearrangement, sequence reads were collapsed and filtered. For each sample, productive Simpson clonality was calculated as the square root of Simpson's diversity index across productive rearrangements. Imported from immuneACCESS, the table was reduced by TCRdb to in-frame sequences with V and J called. These copies leave out some clones; in studies compared against another copy, an unresolved V gene accounts for under half, and the cause of the remainder is not known. Clone size and V and J calls were adopted from that table, with D and trimming inferred from the DNA. This sample lists about 99,000 clones; more than 75% were detected once. Around 11% of the sample rests with the top ten.

Reading from cysteine to phenylalanine, the CDR3 counts 14 amino acids. The CDR3 DNA has 42 bases and is translated from base 1. The germline V gene (reference sequence) specifies LGHDT as CDR1 and YNNKEL as CDR2. V drops 0 bases and J drops 7 bases, leaving 10 bases in between. The sequenced material came from peripheral blood. The rearrangement combines TRBV3-1 (or the pseudogene TRBV3-2) with TRBJ1-5, and possibly TRBD1, on 5 matching bases. The source of this sequence is a human donor in a cohort sampled during active COVID-19. The DNA is as follows: TGTGCCAGCAGCCAAGAGGGTCAGGGCCAGCCCCAGCATTTT. Its protein product is CASSQEGQGQPQHF.